The 21 T cell receptor beta chains below were found in one sample sequenced in a study of T cells in Graves' hyperthyroidism and ophthalmopathy. TCR beta CDR3 region amplification was performed from RNA transcripts. Using the HTBI primer set, a first-round RT-PCR was run on the TCR CDR3. MiXCR, applied by TCRdb to the multiplex PCR reads, yields one record per CDR3 protein. The data contain about 270,000 distinct CDR3 sequences, 20% to 25% of them singletons. The sample was blood. Source of these receptors: a man aged 25 to 40 with Graves' ophthalmopathy.

The chain is built from TRBV5-1 and TRBJ2-1; D remains ambiguous. Trimming cost V 0 bases and J 0 bases, with 10 bases left between them. Germline CDR1 SGHRS, CDR2 YFSETQ. CDR3 length: 16 residues. In DNA form, the CDR3 reads TGCGCCAGCAGCTTGGTGGGTAGGCCCTCCTACAATGAGCAGTTCTTC. Residues: CASSLVGRPSYNEQFF. Full variable domain (rest looked up from reference TRBV5-1 and TRBJ2-1): KAGVTQTPRYLIKTRGQQVTLSCSPISGHRSVSWYQQTPGQGLQFLFEYFSETQRNKGNFPGRFSGRQFSNSRSEMNVSTLELGDSALYLCASSLVGRPSYNEQFFGPGTRLTVL.

This clonotype appeared many times. The genes are TRBV7-9 and TRBJ2-1; 7 nucleotides match TRBD1. This CDR3 contains 15 residues. V shed 5 bases, J shed 2 bases, and the junction held 6 bases outside the gene matches. Germline values: CDR1 SEHNR, CDR2 FQNEAQ (reference sequence). In DNA, the CDR3 is TGTGCCAGCAGCGATCGACAGGGTACCTACAATGAGCAGTTCTTC. It is translated as CASSDRQGTYNEQFF.

In its sample, this clonotype was seen a few times. The genes are TRBV10-2 and TRBJ1-5, with unresolved D. The CDR3 runs 13 residues. V was cut by 7 bases and J by 2 bases, with 9 bases left in between. Germline values: CDR1 WSHSY, CDR2 SAAADI. DNA of the CDR3: TGCGCCAGCAAGGGTGGAGGCAATCAGCCCCAGCATTTT. Amino acid sequence: CASKGGGNQPQHF.

This clonotype has a count of ten or more. This chain uses TRBV6-2 or TRBV6-3 with TRBJ2-1; 7 bases map to TRBD2. The germline V gene encodes CDR1 MNHEY and CDR2 SVGEGT. V lost 0 bases to trimming and J lost 6 bases; unmatched junction nucleotides: 11. The CDR3 loop spans 17 amino acids. DNA of the CDR3: TGTGCCAGCAGTTACTCGATTGTGGGAGGGCCACCCAATGAGCAGTTCTTC. Translating gives CASSYSIVGGPPNEQFF.

V is TRBV19 and J is TRBJ1-1, with a possible D match to TRBD1 (5 bases). V dropped 4 bases and J dropped 1 base, with 10 bases sitting between them. This CDR3 spans 14 amino acids. The germline V gene has CDR1 LNHDA and CDR2 SQIVND (reference sequence). This CDR3 is CASSRRDGNTEAFF. CDR3 nucleotides: TGTGCCAGTAGTAGAAGGGACGGGAACACTGAAGCTTTCTTT.

This clonotype was detected many times. The rearrangement joins TRBV7-9 to TRBJ1-2; 7 bases align to TRBD1. Germline V gene sequence: CDR1 SEHNR, CDR2 FQNEAQ (reference sequence). V dropped 5 bases and J dropped 4; count of bases not matched to a gene: 10. The CDR3 covers 15 residues. This chain's CDR3 is CASSPRDRPTYGYTF. CDR3 nucleotide sequence: TGTGCCAGCAGCCCGCGGGACAGACCGACCTATGGCTACACCTTC.

V is TRBV4-1 and J is TRBJ1-3, with unresolved D. The germline V gene encodes CDR1 MGHRA and CDR2 YSYEKL. The CDR3 length is 16 residues. With 0 bases removed from V and 3 bases from J, the gap between germline ends came to 12 bases. CDR3 DNA sequence: TGCGCCAGCAGCCAAGATAGACGGGAAGGTGGAAACACCATATATTTT. Residues: CASSQDRREGGNTIYF.

This clonotype appeared many times. The rearrangement uses TRBV2 and TRBJ2-1, with a tentative D call TRBD2 (6 bases). The CDR3 runs 11 residues. Germline V gene lookup returns CDR1 SNHLY and CDR2 FYNNEI. V shed 7 bases and J shed 15 bases, with 16 bases lying between them. The CDR3 here is CASNRERRGFF. The CDR3 region has the DNA TGTGCCAGCAATCGGGAGAGGCGGGGGTTCTTC.

The genes are TRBV5-4 and TRBJ2-1; possibly TRBD1 or TRBD2 for D (5 bases each). This CDR3 is built from 13 residues. V shed 1 base and J shed 6 bases, with 8 bases lying between them. In germline, CDR1 is SGHNT, CDR2 YYREEE (reference sequence). The CDR3 coding sequence is TGTGCCAGCAGCTTGAGGGGAGCCAATGAGCAGTTCTTC. The encoded protein is CASSLRGANEQFF.

This clonotype occurred many times. The chain couples TRBV30 to TRBJ2-7; D uncertain. The germline gives CDR1 GTSNPN, CDR2 SVGIG (reference sequence). This CDR3 comprises 14 residues. With 4 bases removed from V and 0 bases from J, the gap between germline ends came to 13 bases. CDR3 nucleotide sequence: TGTGCCTGGAAACCGTGGGTGAGCTCCTACGAGCAGTACTTC. This gives the protein CAWKPWVSSYEQYF.

This clonotype occurred many times. For the CDR3, the DNA is TGTGCCAGCAGCCACCCAGGCGGCAATGAGCAGTTCTTC. It is translated as CASSHPGGNEQFF. The chain uses TRBV3-1 and TRBJ2-1; D not certain. Germline V gives CDR1 LGHDT, CDR2 YNNKEL (reference sequence). The CDR3 spans 13 residues. The V end was cut by 3 bases, the J end by 6 bases, with 9 bases between.

In its sample, this clonotype was seen a few times. The chain links TRBV6-1 to TRBJ2-2; D is perhaps TRBD1 (6 bases). The CDR3 sequence is 15 residues long. Germline loops: CDR1 MNHNS, CDR2 SASEGT. Trimming removed 5 bases at V and 4 bases at J, with 14 bases between. This chain's CDR3 is CASSTDRLSTGELFF. Written as DNA, the CDR3 is TGTGCCAGCAGTACCGACAGGCTAAGCACCGGGGAGCTGTTTTTT.

This rearrangement joins TRBV11-3 to TRBJ2-2; D might be TRBD2 (5 bases). The CDR3 spans 15 residues. CDR1 SGHNT and CDR2 YENEEA come from the germline V gene. Trimming shortened V by 4 bases and J by 3 bases, and 12 bases separated the two germline ends. The CDR3 loop is CASSSSTSDTGELFF. The CDR3, as DNA: TGTGCCAGCAGCTCCTCTACTAGTGACACCGGGGAGCTGTTTTTT.

This clonotype was detected many times. V and J are TRBV11-2 and TRBJ2-3; D possibly corresponds to TRBD1 (5 bases). This CDR3 spans 15 amino acids. Germline values: CDR1 SGHAT, CDR2 FQNNGV. Trimming shortened V by 4 bases and J by 5 bases, and 16 bases separated the two germline ends. The CDR3 spells CASSSGPAQGDTQYF. CDR3 bases: TGTGCCAGCAGCTCTGGACCGGCCCAGGGAGATACGCAGTATTTT.

This clonotype was detected only a few times. The V gene is TRBV12-3 or TRBV12-4, the J gene TRBJ1-1; D is ambiguous. This CDR3 comprises 15 residues. Trimming removed 5 bases at V and 4 bases at J, with 17 bases between. In DNA, the CDR3 is TGTGCCAGCAGTCTTCGAAGTCCCCGGCCCACTGAAGCTTTCTTT. Its protein product is CASSLRSPRPTEAFF.

This clonotype was observed many times. Here the CDR3 reads CSALRGGNTEAFF. The CDR3 DNA follows: TGCAGCGCCCTGAGGGGGGGGAACACTGAAGCTTTCTTT. The V gene is TRBV29-1, the J gene TRBJ1-1, with D perhaps TRBD1 (6 bases). V lost 7 bases and J lost 1, with 13 bases in between. Germline assignment: CDR1 SQVTM and CDR2 ANQGSEA. The CDR3 is 13 residues long.

The V and J genes are TRBV3-1 and TRBJ1-2, with 10 bases that match TRBD1. The germline V gene has CDR1 LGHDT and CDR2 YNNKEL (reference sequence). This CDR3 is 14 amino acids long. Trimming cost V 4 bases and J 6 bases; bases outside gene matches: 5. The CDR3 nucleotides are TGTGCCAGCAGCCCCCGAGGACAGGGGGATGGCTACACCTTC. Amino acid sequence: CASSPRGQGDGYTF.

This clonotype was picked up a small number of times. J is TRBJ2-3 and V is TRBV11-2, with 12 positions matching TRBD1. The CDR3 contains 14 residues. V gave up 8 bases and J gave up 7 bases; unmatched junction bases: 7. The germline V gene has CDR1 SGHAT and CDR2 FQNNGV. CDR3 DNA: TGTGCCAGCTTGGGACAGGGGGCCGGGTATACGCAGTATTTT. Its translation is CASLGQGAGYTQYF.

The chain couples TRBV2 to TRBJ1-2, with D unresolved. Trimming left V 6 bases short and J 5 bases short, with 13 bases between. The CDR3 is 13 residues long. Germline-derived CDR1 and CDR2 are SNHLY and FYNNEI. CDR3 sequence: CASRVQLMYGYTF. Written as DNA, the CDR3 is TGTGCCAGCAGAGTCCAACTGATGTATGGCTACACCTTC.

This rearrangement joins TRBV7-3 to TRBJ2-7, with 10 bases that match TRBD1. J lost 1 base, V lost 6 bases, and 6 bases had no gene match. Germline V lookup: CDR1 SGHTA, CDR2 FQGTGA. The CDR3 spans 15 residues. The CDR3 loop is CASRSPGQGSYEQYF. The CDR3 coding sequence is TGTGCCAGCAGATCACCGGGACAGGGGTCCTACGAGCAGTACTTC.

This clonotype was counted at least ten times. The chain employs TRBV28 and TRBJ2-3; no reliable D call. Germline-derived CDR1 and CDR2 are MDHEN and SYDVKM. The V and J ends lost 3 bases and 3 bases respectively, with 4 bases between them. This CDR3 contains 12 residues. CDR3 nucleotides: TGTGCCAGCAGTTTCCTAACAGATACGCAGTATTTT. The encoded protein is CASSFLTDTQYF.